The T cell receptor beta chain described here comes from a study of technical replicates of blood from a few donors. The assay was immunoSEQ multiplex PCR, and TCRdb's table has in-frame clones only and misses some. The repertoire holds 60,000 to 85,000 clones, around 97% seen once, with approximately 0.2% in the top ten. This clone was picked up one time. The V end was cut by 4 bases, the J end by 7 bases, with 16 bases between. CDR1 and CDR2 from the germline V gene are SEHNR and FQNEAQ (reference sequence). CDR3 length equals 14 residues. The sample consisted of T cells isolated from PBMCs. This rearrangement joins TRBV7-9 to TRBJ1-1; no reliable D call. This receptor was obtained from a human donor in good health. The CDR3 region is CASSSFPTVNEAFF. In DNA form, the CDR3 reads TGTGCCAGCAGCTCCTTTCCCACGGTTAATGAAGCTTTCTTT.